The rows below give T cell receptor beta chains drawn from one sample of a study of a mutant IDH1 vaccine in newly diagnosed glioma. These receptors' targets are unknown. TCRdb's table, derived via immunoSEQ multiplex PCR, lists solely in-frame clones and lacks some. The data contain about 51,000 clones, roughly 78% of them singletons. The sample here was PBMCs, taken from a glioma patient whose treatment included an IDH1 peptide vaccine. The receptors shown here come from a woman aged 40 to 55 with glioma. CDR3s include the opening cysteine and the closing phenylalanine or tryptophan. A D gene is named only where the DNA matches it firmly. Rows may omit the clone size; those that give it use once, few, many or a size class.

CDR3,DNA,D,J,V,size
CASSLYRDGDTQYF,TGTGCCAGCAGCCTGTACAGGGATGGAGATACGCAGTATTTT,-,TRBJ2-3,TRBV5-6,few
CASSRRGGHQPQHF,TGTGCCAGCAGCAGGCGGGGAGGGCATCAGCCCCAGCATTTT,-,TRBJ1-5,TRBV21-1,medium-sized
CASSTRTSGGYNEQFF,TGTGCCAGTAGTACCCGGACTAGCGGGGGGTACAATGAGCAGTTCTTC,TRBD2,TRBJ2-1,TRBV19,-
CASSRLGGSNSPLHF,TGTGCCAGCAGCCGCCTTGGGGGAAGTAATTCACCCCTCCACTTT,-,TRBJ1-6,TRBV7-9,-
CASSLGGGGFGTQYF,TGTGCCAGCAGCTTGGGGGGAGGGGGGTTCGGGACCCAGTACTTC,-,TRBJ2-5,TRBV5-4,once
CASSWTRDRGYNEQFF,TGTGCCAGCAGCTGGACCCGGGACAGGGGGTACAATGAGCAGTTCTTC,TRBD1,TRBJ2-1,TRBV5-4,-
CASSFGDDTEAFF,TGCGCCAGCAGCTTCGGGGACGACACTGAAGCTTTCTTT,-,TRBJ1-1,TRBV5-1,-
CASSQGLAGGEETQYF,TGTGCCAGCAGCCAAGGACTAGCGGGGGGAGAGGAGACCCAGTACTTC,TRBD2,TRBJ2-5,TRBV4-2,-
CASSLKLTFFSSTDTQYF,TGTGCCAGCAGCTTAAAGTTGACTTTCTTTTCTAGCACAGATACGCAGTATTTT,-,TRBJ2-3,TRBV7-2,-
CASSKGEGTNTEAFF,TGTGCCAGCAGCAAGGGGGAGGGGACGAACACTGAAGCTTTCTTT,-,TRBJ1-1,TRBV7-9,-
CATSRDIFRAGALLAEQYF,TGTGCCACCAGCAGAGATATATTTAGGGCAGGGGCTCTACTCGCCGAGCAGTACTTC,-,TRBJ2-7,TRBV15,-
CATSRGGAGQANYGYTF,TGTGCCACCAGCAGAGGAGGGGCCGGACAGGCTAACTATGGCTACACCTTC,TRBD1,TRBJ1-2,TRBV15,once
CASSLVPGGYPEAFF,TGTGCCAGCAGCTTAGTTCCGGGAGGTTACCCTGAAGCTTTCTTT,-,TRBJ1-1,TRBV7-2,once
CASSATSVDEQFF,TGTGCCAGCAGTGCTACCTCTGTGGATGAGCAGTTCTTC,-,TRBJ2-1,TRBV2,-
CASSFGQGVNYGYTF,TGTGCCAGCAGTTTCGGGCAGGGGGTTAACTATGGCTACACCTTC,TRBD1,TRBJ1-2,TRBV27,-
CASSVTGNSPLHF,TGTGCCAGCAGTGTCACAGGGAATTCACCCCTCCACTTT,-,TRBJ1-6,TRBV6-5,-
CASSGDSTDTQYF,TGTGCCAGCAGCGGGGACAGCACAGATACGCAGTATTTT,-,TRBJ2-3,TRBV5-4,-
CASSDRGAYEQYF,TGTGCCAGCAGTGACAGGGGGGCCTACGAGCAGTACTTC,-,TRBJ2-7,TRBV2,-
CSVGAYEQYF,TGCAGCGTTGGGGCTTACGAGCAGTACTTC,-,TRBJ2-7,TRBV29-1,-
CASSQDGRDTDTQYF,TGCGCCAGCAGCCAAGATGGCCGGGACACAGATACGCAGTATTTT,-,TRBJ2-3,TRBV4-1,once
CASSLGFEGRMGYTF,TGTGCCAGCAGCTTGGGGTTCGAAGGGCGGATGGGCTACACCTTC,-,TRBJ1-2,TRBV5-6,-
CATQGENTEAFF,TGTGCCACCCAAGGAGAGAACACTGAAGCTTTCTTT,-,TRBJ1-1,TRBV6-1,-
CASSLAPAPQETQYF,TGTGCCAGCAGCTTGGCCCCGGCTCCACAAGAGACCCAGTACTTC,-,TRBJ2-5,TRBV5-6,-
CASSSVNTEAFF,TGTGCCAGCAGCTCCGTGAACACTGAAGCTTTCTTT,-,TRBJ1-1,TRBV9,few
CASSTQGAGEGYEQFF,TGTGCCAGCAGCACCCAGGGAGCGGGGGAAGGGTATGAGCAGTTCTTC,TRBD2,TRBJ2-1,TRBV11-2,-
CASSSGSTDTQYF,TGTGCCAGTAGTTCCGGGAGCACAGATACGCAGTATTTT,-,TRBJ2-3,TRBV19,-
CASSLDRLQETQYF,TGCGCCAGCAGCCTGGACCGACTCCAAGAGACCCAGTACTTC,-,TRBJ2-5,TRBV5-1,-
CAWSTGRPNEQYF,TGTGCCTGGAGTACGGGCAGACCGAATGAGCAGTACTTC,-,TRBJ2-7,TRBV30,few
CASSPSGGANVLTF,TGTGCCAGCAGCCCCTCGGGCGGGGCCAACGTCCTGACTTTC,-,TRBJ2-6,TRBV7-6,-
CAWSHYNSPLHF,TGTGCCTGGAGTCACTATAATTCACCCCTCCACTTT,-,TRBJ1-6,TRBV30,once
CASSEQGLSNSPLHF,TGTGCCAGCAGTGAACAGGGGCTGAGTAATTCACCCCTCCACTTT,-,TRBJ1-6,TRBV25-1,once
CASTTGPAETQYF,TGTGCCAGTACCACAGGACCGGCAGAAACCCAGTACTTC,-,TRBJ2-5,TRBV19,-
CASSLGWGQGNTGELFF,TGTGCCAGCAGCTTGGGGTGGGGACAGGGTAACACCGGGGAGCTGTTTTTT,TRBD1,TRBJ2-2,TRBV5-4,-
CATTTTGVGSPLHF,TGTGCCACCACAACGACAGGGGTAGGCTCACCCCTCCACTTT,TRBD1,TRBJ1-6,TRBV10-3,few
CASSLQGPGNTIYF,TGTGCCAGCTCACTACAGGGGCCTGGAAACACCATATATTTT,TRBD1,TRBJ1-3,TRBV18,-
CASSILGGDEQYF,TGTGCCAGTAGTATTTTGGGTGGTGACGAGCAGTACTTC,-,TRBJ2-7,TRBV19,-
CASSMFTDTQYF,TGTGCCAGCAGCATGTTCACAGATACGCAGTATTTT,-,TRBJ2-3,TRBV7-9,-